The rows below give T cell receptor beta chains drawn from one sample of a study of blood T cell repertoires in COVID-19. Assay: immunoSEQ multiplex PCR; the TCRdb copy retains only in-frame clones and omits some. The table shows approximately 500,000 clones, with 70% to 90% occurring only once. Sequencing input: PBMCs or T cells enriched from blood (not recorded which). These receptor sequences come from a woman aged 40 to 50 who had recovered from COVID-19. Both conserved end residues are part of each CDR3. The D gene is left open where the match is weak. Size is stated for part of the rows, as once, few or many counts, or as a class when the clone is expanded.

>TRBD2|TRBJ2-5|.|TRBV9
CASSGGLAEYQETQYF
TGTGCCAGCAGCGGAGGACTAGCGGAGTACCAAGAGACCCAGTACTTC
>TRBD1|TRBJ2-2|few|TRBV4-3
CASSQQTGRNTGELFF
TGCGCCAGCAGCCAGCAGACAGGGCGCAACACCGGGGAGCTGTTTTTT
>TRBD1|TRBJ2-6|.|TRBV11-2
CASSLRDRLYSGANVLTF
TGTGCCAGCAGCCTCCGGGACAGGCTTTACTCTGGGGCCAACGTCCTGACTTTC
>TRBD2|TRBJ2-2|.|TRBV7-8
CASSLVILAGGGTGELFF
TGTGCCAGCAGCTTAGTTATCCTAGCGGGAGGTGGGACCGGGGAGCTGTTTTTT
>.|TRBJ2-1|.|TRBV27
CASSIAASGNEQFF
TGTGCCAGCAGCATAGCGGCTTCAGGAAATGAGCAGTTCTTC
>TRBD2|TRBJ2-7|.|TRBV6-1
CASSEFLAASGGSYEQYF
TGTGCCAGCAGTGAATTTCTAGCGGCTAGCGGGGGCTCCTACGAGCAGTACTTC
>TRBD1|TRBJ2-7|.|TRBV28
CASSLSTGTGTVYYEQYF
TGTGCCAGCAGTTTGTCGACCGGGACAGGAACCGTTTACTACGAGCAGTACTTC
>.|TRBJ1-6|.|TRBV6-5
CASSPTGYNSPLHF
TGTGCCAGCAGCCCGACGGGCTATAATTCACCCCTCCACTTT
>TRBD1|TRBJ1-2|many|TRBV30
CALGQKNYGYTF
TGTGCCTTGGGACAGAAGAACTATGGCTACACCTTC
>.|TRBJ1-4|.|TRBV6-6
CASSQQGSGREKLFF
TGTGCCAGCAGCCAGCAGGGTTCCGGGAGGGAAAAACTGTTTTTT
>.|TRBJ1-1|.|TRBV7-2
CASSLKFGAAEAFF
TGTGCCAGCAGCTTAAAGTTCGGAGCTGCTGAAGCTTTCTTT
>.|TRBJ2-3|.|TRBV19
CASSIPQQGHTDTQYF
TGTGCCAGTAGTATCCCCCAACAGGGACATACAGATACGCAGTATTTT
>.|TRBJ1-1|.|TRBV19
CASRRGAMNTEAFF
TGTGCCAGTAGGCGGGGTGCGATGAACACTGAAGCTTTCTTT
>.|TRBJ1-2|.|TRBV6-5
CATQRDYGYTF
TGTGCCACCCAGCGGGACTATGGCTACACCTTC
>TRBD2|TRBJ2-1|.|TRBV4-1
CASSHRRAGAYNEQFF
TGCGCCAGCAGCCATCGCCGAGCGGGAGCCTACAATGAGCAGTTCTTC
>.|TRBJ2-7|.|TRBV6-2/TRBV6-3
CASSTVLYEQYF
TGTGCCAGCAGTACGGTCCTCTACGAGCAGTACTTC
>TRBD1|TRBJ1-2|.|TRBV3-1/TRBV3-2
CASSPIRDRGVTYYGYTF
TGTGCCAGCAGCCCAATCCGGGACAGGGGTGTCACCTACTATGGCTACACCTTC
>TRBD2|TRBJ2-3|.|TRBV19
CASSIYRREGRMGTDTQYF
TGTGCCAGTAGTATTTATCGGCGGGAGGGCCGGATGGGGACAGATACGCAGTATTTT
>.|TRBJ1-3|.|TRBV5-1
CASSPTGSGNTIYF
TGCGCCAGCAGCCCGACAGGCTCTGGAAACACCATATATTTT
>TRBD1|TRBJ1-1|.|TRBV11-3
CASSLGGTVSFTEAFF
TGTGCCAGCAGCTTAGGAGGGACAGTAAGCTTCACTGAAGCTTTCTTT
>.|TRBJ2-7|once|TRBV5-4
CASSLVGVYGYEQYF
TGTGCCAGCAGCTTGGTTGGTGTATACGGTTACGAGCAGTACTTC
>.|TRBJ1-4|.|TRBV19
CASSITMSGEKLFF
TGTGCCAGTAGTATAACCATGTCAGGTGAAAAACTGTTTTTT
>TRBD2|TRBJ2-1|.|TRBV14
CASSHGSGWWVYNEQFF
TGTGCCAGCAGCCACGGTAGCGGGTGGTGGGTCTACAATGAGCAGTTCTTC
>.|TRBJ2-2|.|TRBV4-2
CASSLAGADTGELFF
TGTGCCAGCAGCCTTGCAGGGGCGGACACCGGGGAGCTGTTTTTT
>TRBD1|TRBJ1-2|few|TRBV12-5
CASGLPAGQDYYGYTF
TGTGCTAGTGGTTTGCCAGCTGGACAGGACTACTATGGCTACACCTTC
>.|TRBJ2-1|once|TRBV6-6
CASSKDYSSYNEQFF
TGTGCCAGCTCGAAAGACTATTCCTCCTACAATGAGCAGTTCTTC
>.|TRBJ1-5|.|TRBV4-1
CASSQTDSRNQPQHF
TGCGCCAGCAGCCAAACCGACAGCCGCAATCAGCCCCAGCATTTT
>TRBD1|TRBJ2-2|.|TRBV9
CASTYHRDRGFTGELFF
TGTGCCAGCACCTACCACCGGGACAGGGGTTTCACCGGGGAGCTGTTTTTT
>TRBD2|TRBJ2-7|.|TRBV25-1
CASSEYREGYEQYF
TGTGCCAGCAGTGAATATAGGGAGGGCTACGAGCAGTACTTC
>.|TRBJ1-2|few|TRBV12-3/TRBV12-4
CATRGIHGYTF
TGTGCCACCCGAGGGATCCATGGCTACACCTTC
>.|TRBJ1-4|.|TRBV5-1
CASSLVAGATNEKLFF
TGCGCCAGCAGCTTGGTTGCGGGTGCAACTAATGAAAAACTGTTTTTT
>TRBD1|TRBJ1-1|.|TRBV7-2
CASSPDRVRTEAFF
TGTGCCAGCAGCCCGGACAGGGTTCGAACTGAAGCTTTCTTT
>.|TRBJ2-3|.|TRBV5-1
CASSADRITDTQYF
TGCGCCAGCAGCGCGGACAGAATCACTGATACGCAGTATTTT
>.|TRBJ2-1|.|TRBV18
CASSPAGATTNEQFF
TGTGCCAGCTCACCAGCGGGCGCTACAACCAATGAGCAGTTCTTC
>.|TRBJ2-3|.|TRBV21-1
CASSKASQGDSPSTDTQYF
TGTGCCAGCAGCAAAGCATCCCAGGGTGACTCCCCTAGCACAGATACGCAGTATTTT
>TRBD1|TRBJ2-7|once|TRBV7-2
CASSLDSGGAYEQYF
TGTGCCAGCAGCTTAGACTCAGGGGGCGCCTACGAGCAGTACTTC
>.|TRBJ1-1|.|TRBV5-1
CASTLDGGEAFF
TGCGCCAGCACCCTGGACGGGGGGGAAGCTTTCTTT
>TRBD1|TRBJ2-7|.|TRBV29-1
CSVEATGAEQYF
TGCAGCGTGGAAGCGACAGGGGCCGAGCAGTACTTC
>.|TRBJ1-2|.|TRBV30
CAWNPGGFGYTF
TGTGCCTGGAACCCGGGGGGCTTCGGCTACACCTTC
>.|TRBJ2-7|.|TRBV6-2/TRBV6-3
CASSYSIRLQATIEQYF
TGTGCCAGCAGTTACTCGATCCGGCTGCAAGCTACTATCGAGCAGTACTTC
>.|TRBJ2-3|.|TRBV7-2
CASSSLSGTDTQYF
TGTGCCAGCAGCTCACTTAGCGGCACAGATACGCAGTATTTT
>.|TRBJ1-3|.|TRBV18
CASSLLLGIDTIYF
TGTGCCAGCTCCCTCCTCCTCGGTATCGACACCATATATTTT
>.|TRBJ1-5|.|TRBV19
CASSIRSRDNQPQHF
TGTGCCAGTAGTATAAGGTCCAGGGACAATCAGCCCCAGCATTTT
>.|TRBJ1-5|.|TRBV21-1
CASSKVRTDNQPQHF
TGTGCCAGCAGCAAAGTAAGGACAGACAATCAGCCCCAGCATTTT
>.|TRBJ1-2|once|TRBV19
CASRSGEYGYTF
TGTGCCAGTAGGTCAGGGGAATATGGCTACACCTTC
>.|TRBJ1-5|.|TRBV19
CASSIIGEGVNQPQHF
TGTGCCAGTAGTATAATAGGGGAGGGAGTCAATCAGCCCCAGCATTTT
>.|TRBJ1-2|.|TRBV7-8
CASSRDGGYGYTF
TGTGCCAGCAGCCGGGACGGGGGATATGGCTACACCTTC
>.|TRBJ2-7|.|TRBV9
CASSAKPQGLYEQYF
TGTGCCAGCAGCGCCAAGCCTCAGGGCCTTTACGAGCAGTACTTC
>TRBD1|TRBJ2-2|.|TRBV9
CASSALQGAGELFF
TGTGCCAGCAGCGCCCTACAGGGGGCCGGGGAGCTGTTTTTT
>.|TRBJ1-1|.|TRBV10-3
CAISESGGIGEAFF
TGTGCCATCAGTGAGTCGGGAGGGATCGGTGAAGCTTTCTTT
>TRBD2|TRBJ2-1|once|TRBV10-2
CASSQPVGGLAGGGYYNEQFF
TGCGCCAGCAGCCAACCGGTCGGGGGACTAGCGGGAGGAGGCTACTACAATGAGCAGTTCTTC
>.|TRBJ1-1|.|TRBV19
CASTTEGNTEAFF
TGTGCCAGTACTACCGAGGGGAACACTGAAGCTTTCTTT
>.|TRBJ1-4|once|TRBV20-1
CSASRDKLFF
TGCAGTGCTAGTCGGGATAAACTGTTTTTT
>TRBD1|TRBJ1-4|.|TRBV11-3
CASSPGQATNEKLFF
TGTGCCAGCAGCCCGGGACAGGCAACTAATGAAAAACTGTTTTTT
>.|TRBJ1-5|.|TRBV6-5
CASNNLRESNQPQHF
TGTGCCAGCAACAACCTCCGGGAAAGCAATCAGCCCCAGCATTTT
>.|TRBJ1-2|.|TRBV4-3
CASSQDRGDGYTF
TGCGCCAGCAGCCAAGATCGCGGGGATGGCTACACCTTC
>TRBD1|TRBJ1-1|.|TRBV2
CASRLQGIGSTEAFF
TGTGCCAGCAGATTACAGGGGATCGGTTCGACTGAAGCTTTCTTT